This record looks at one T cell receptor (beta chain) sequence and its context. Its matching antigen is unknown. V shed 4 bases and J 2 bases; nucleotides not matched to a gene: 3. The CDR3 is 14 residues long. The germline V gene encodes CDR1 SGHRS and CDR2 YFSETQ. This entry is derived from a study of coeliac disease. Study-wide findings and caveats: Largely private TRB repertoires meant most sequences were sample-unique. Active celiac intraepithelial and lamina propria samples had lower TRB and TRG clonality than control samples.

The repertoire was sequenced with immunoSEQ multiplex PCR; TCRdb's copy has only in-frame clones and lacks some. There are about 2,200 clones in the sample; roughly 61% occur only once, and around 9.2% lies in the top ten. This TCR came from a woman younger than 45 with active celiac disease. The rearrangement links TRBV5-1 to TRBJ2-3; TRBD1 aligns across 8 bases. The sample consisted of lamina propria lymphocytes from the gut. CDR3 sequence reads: CASSPGGHTDTQYF. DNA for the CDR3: TGCGCCAGCAGCCCAGGGGGCCACACAGATACGCAGTATTTT. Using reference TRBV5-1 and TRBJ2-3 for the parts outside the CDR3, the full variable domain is KAGVTQTPRYLIKTRGQQVTLSCSPISGHRSVSWYQQTPGQGLQFLFEYFSETQRNKGNFPGRFSGRQFSNSRSEMNVSTLELGDSALYLCASSPGGHTDTQYFGPGTRLTVL.